The 6 T cell receptor beta chains given below trace back to one sample, sequenced in a study of T cells in tuberculosis. Sequencing was performed with immunoSEQ multiplex PCR; in TCRdb, only in-frame clones are kept and a portion is missing. The data show more than 70,000 clones, approximately 91% seen once. Thawed, overnight-rested PBMC were stained with GMM-loaded CD1B tetramer, viability dye and anti-CD3, then sorted. CD1B tetramers were loaded with Rhodococcus equi-derived C32 glucose monomycolate. Sequencing was carried out using CD1b-GMM tetramer-negative cells sorted from PBMCs. These receptors originate from an adult woman with latent tuberculosis.

This chain links TRBV25-1 with TRBJ1-4, with no clear D. Germline-derived CDR1 and CDR2 are MGHDK and SYGVNS. This CDR3 contains 13 residues. V was cut by 6 bases and J by 5 bases, with 10 bases left in between. The CDR3 sequence: CASSPGLNEKLFF. The CDR3 bases are TGTGCCAGCAGCCCTGGACTGAATGAAAAACTGTTTTTT.

The rearrangement joins TRBV2 to TRBJ2-1; maybe TRBD2 (6 bases). CDR3 length equals 12 residues. Germline V gives CDR1 SNHLY, CDR2 FYNNEI. The V end lost 9 bases, the J end lost 0 bases, and 6 bases lay between the germline ends. The CDR3, as DNA: TGTGCCAGGGGGGGCTCCTACAATGAGCAGTTCTTC. It yields the protein CARGGSYNEQFF.

V is TRBV9 and J is TRBJ2-5; the match to TRBD2 covers 11 bases. The CDR3 sequence is 15 residues long. V shed 3 bases, J shed 5 bases, and the junction held 6 bases outside the gene matches. Germline V CDR1 and CDR2: SGDLS, YYNGEE. The CDR3 spells CASSGSGGAWETQYF. Written as DNA, the CDR3 is TGTGCCAGCAGCGGTAGCGGGGGGGCCTGGGAGACCCAGTACTTC.

This rearrangement joins TRBV6-1 to TRBJ2-6; D perhaps matches TRBD2 (6 bases). This CDR3 is built from 13 residues. Germline assignment: CDR1 MNHNS and CDR2 SASEGT. Trimming pared 11 bases from V and 1 base from J, leaving 9 bases between. The CDR3 reads CAARGSGANVLTF. The CDR3 DNA follows: TGTGCCGCCCGGGGGTCTGGGGCCAACGTCCTGACTTTC.

This sequence joins TRBV19 and TRBJ1-5, with 9 bases fitting TRBD1. CDR3 length: 17 residues. V shed 8 bases and J 1 base; nucleotides not matched to a gene: 12. CDR1 and CDR2 from the germline V gene are LNHDA and SQIVND (reference sequence). The CDR3 sequence: CASGARQGGISNQPQHF. CDR3 sequence (DNA): TGTGCCAGTGGTGCTCGACAGGGGGGGATCAGCAATCAGCCCCAGCATTTT.

The J gene is TRBJ2-7, the V gene TRBV6-1; 11 bases align to TRBD1. The CDR3 covers 14 residues. CDR1 is MNHNS and CDR2 is SASEGT in the germline V gene. Germline trimming cut 6 bases from V and 1 base from J; bases unmatched to any gene: 2. CDR3 sequence (DNA): TGTGCCAGCAGGGGGACAGGGGGATCCTACGAGCAGTACTTC. Amino acids: CASRGTGGSYEQYF.